A single sample gave rise to the 22 T cell receptor beta chains below, sequenced in a study of immune heterogeneity within non-small cell lung tumors. Multiplex PCR (32 V and 13 J primers) was used to amplify the TCR beta CDR3. In TCRdb, the multiplex PCR reads were re-called with MiXCR into one record per CDR3 protein. This sample has approximately 15,000 distinct CDR3 sequences, with about 30% found just once. Template material comprised bulk tumor genomic DNA at 600 ng per sample. Multiple biopsies spaced far apart were taken from each primary tumor during surgery. The study enrolled patients with untreated, newly diagnosed non-small cell lung cancer who underwent curative surgery. The material sequenced was lung tumor tissue. The origin of the receptors is a man aged 35 to 55 with non-small cell lung cancer.

Notes on this clonotype: A much bigger clone sits one base away, suggesting this may be a read error. J is TRBJ1-1 and V is TRBV11-2; weak D call: TRBD1 (6 bases). This CDR3 is 12 amino acids long. Germline values: CDR1 SGHAT, CDR2 FQNNGV. CDR3 in amino acids: CAISFEGEKAFF. CDR3 nucleotides: TGTGCCATCAGCTTTGAGGGGGAGAAAGCTTTCTTT. Variable domain in full (rest from reference TRBV11-2 and TRBJ1-1): EAGVAQSPRYKIIEKRQSVAFWCNPISGHATLYWYQQILGQGPKLLIQFQNNGVVDDSQLPKDRFSAERLKGVDSTLKIQPAKLEDSAVYLCAISFEGEKAFFGQGTRLTVV.

Only a few counts were recorded for this clonotype. A single base separates this from a much larger clone, so it may be a read error. The chain carries TRBV12-3 or TRBV12-4 and TRBJ1-1, with D unresolved. The CDR3 runs 11 residues. The CDR3 bases are TGTGCCAGCAGCGCCGCTACTGAATCTTTCTTT. Translating gives CASSAATESFF.

By share of the sample, this clonotype is medium-sized. The rearrangement links TRBV4-1 to TRBJ1-5; the D is unclear. The CDR3 extends over 13 amino acids. With 1 base removed from V and 5 bases from J, the gap between germline ends came to 6 bases. CDR1 and CDR2 (germline): MGHRA, YSYEKL. For the CDR3, the DNA is TGCGCCAGCAGCCAAGGATACGATCAGCCCCAGCATTTT. This gives the protein CASSQGYDQPQHF.

Regarding this clonotype: A much larger clone lies a single base off, so this may be a read error. V and J are TRBV20-1 and TRBJ2-3, with 10 nucleotides matching TRBD2. This CDR3 has 19 residues. Germline loops: CDR1 DFQATT, CDR2 SNEGSKA (reference sequence). V was clipped by 1 base and J by 7 bases; unmatched bases: 20. In DNA, the CDR3 is TGCAGTGCTAGAGTCCGAGGTAGCGGGAGGATGGTAGGAACGTATACGCAGTATTTT. Its translation: CSARVRGSGRMVGTYTQYF.

Notes on this clonotype: Its ends do not fully match the called genes, so a read error is possible. The chain links TRBV11-3 to TRBJ2-1, with 9 positions matching TRBD2. The CDR3 loop spans 17 amino acids. Germline values: CDR1 SGHNT, CDR2 YENEEA. The CDR3 is CAGSLSRGRAPYNEQFF. The CDR3 bases are TGTGCCGGCAGCTTATCCCGCGGGAGGGCCCCCTACAATGAGCAGTTCTTC.

This clonotype appeared many times. The V gene is TRBV12-5, the J gene TRBJ1-1; TRBD1 matches 7 bases. V trimming: 5 bases; J trimming: 3 bases; junction bases outside the gene matches: 3. Germline V gene sequence: CDR1 LGHNT, CDR2 FRNRAP. The length of the CDR3 is 13 residues. CDR3: CASGHGTDTEAFF. DNA of the CDR3: TGTGCTAGTGGTCATGGGACAGACACTGAAGCTTTCTTT.

This clonotype ranks as medium-sized. The chain combines TRBV7-9 with TRBJ1-3, with D uncertain. The V gene's germline CDR1 is SEHNR and CDR2 FQNEAQ (reference sequence). With 1 base removed from V and 0 bases from J, the gap between germline ends came to 13 bases. The CDR3 sequence is 17 residues long. CDR3 in amino acids: CASSLGWAQSSGNTIYF. CDR3 nucleotides: TGTGCCAGCAGCTTAGGGTGGGCCCAGAGCTCTGGAAACACCATATATTTT.

The chain combines TRBV12-3 or TRBV12-4 with TRBJ2-3; D tentatively fits TRBD1 or TRBD2 (5 bases each). The CDR3 sequence is 15 residues long. V shed 4 bases and J shed 2 bases, with 13 bases lying between them. CDR3 in DNA: TGTGCCAGCAGTTCCGGGACGCTGATCACAGATACGCAGTATTTT. It yields the protein CASSSGTLITDTQYF.

This clonotype was detected ten times or more. The genes are TRBV20-1 and TRBJ2-7, with 10 bases that match TRBD2. The CDR3 is 12 amino acids. CDR1 is DFQATT and CDR2 is SNEGSKA in the germline V gene (reference sequence). Unmatched junction bases numbered 2, after V lost 3 bases and J lost 6 bases. CDR3 nucleotide sequence: TGCAGTGCTAGGCCTAGCGGGGGCGAGCAGTACTTC. Its translation is CSARPSGGEQYF.

This rearrangement joins TRBV4-1 to TRBJ2-5, with 8 bases that match TRBD1. The CDR3 has 13 residues. The J segment lost 4 bases and the V segment lost 8 bases, leaving 6 bases of the junction unmatched. Germline loops: CDR1 MGHRA, CDR2 YSYEKL. This chain's CDR3 is CASSWTGRETQYF. Written as DNA, the CDR3 is TGCGCCAGCTCTTGGACAGGGCGAGAGACCCAGTACTTC.

Regarding this clonotype: No conserved phenylalanine or tryptophan ends this CDR3, so it is likely a read error. Because the CDR3's place on the DNA is in doubt, the DNA is left out and the CDR3 is given as listed by TCRdb. The CDR3 loop is CASSFGTRDTGELFL. The chain carries TRBV12-3 or TRBV12-4 and TRBJ2-2; whether TRBD2, the table's D call, matches the DNA was not checked. Counting both end residues, the CDR3 totals 15 amino acids.

V and J are TRBV12-3 or TRBV12-4 and TRBJ2-7; 8 positions match TRBD2. The V gene end was trimmed by 8 bases and the J gene end by 3 bases; junction bases not matched to a gene: 12. The CDR3 totals 15 residues. This CDR3 reads CASFTPGLGGYEQYF. CDR3 nucleotides: TGTGCCAGCTTCACCCCGGGACTAGGAGGCTACGAGCAGTACTTC.

In regard to this clonotype: A much larger clone differs from this one at a single base, so this may be a read error. The rearrangement links TRBV3-1 to TRBJ1-2; 7 bases agree with TRBD1. Germline CDR1 is LGHDT and CDR2 is YNNKEL (reference sequence). The CDR3 is made up of 15 amino acids. In DNA form, the CDR3 reads TGTGCCAGCATCCAAGAGCATAGGGGGCTCTATGGCTACACCTTC. Translated, it gives CASIQEHRGLYGYTF.

The chain joins TRBV28 to TRBJ2-1, with TRBD2 matching 9 bases. Germline CDR1 is MDHEN and CDR2 is SYDVKM. This CDR3 contains 15 residues. The CDR3 DNA is TGTGCTGCCACAGGGCGGGAGGGTTCCTACAATGAGCAGTTCTTC. Its protein is CAATGREGSYNEQFF. Full variable domain (missing parts from reference TRBV28 and TRBJ2-1): DVKVTQSSRYLVKRTGEKVFLECVQDMDHENMFWYRQDPGLGLRLIYFSYDVKMKEKGDIPEGYSVSREKKERFSLILESASTNQTSMYLCAATGREGSYNEQFFGPGTRLTVL.

This clonotype occurred a few times. V and J are TRBV18 and TRBJ2-1, with 9 positions matching TRBD1. The length of the CDR3 is 19 residues. Unmatched junction bases numbered 27, after V lost 3 bases and J lost 15 bases. The V gene's germline CDR1 is KGHSH and CDR2 LQKENI. The CDR3 nucleotides read TGTGCCAGCTCACCGGGACAGGGACCCGGGAGAAAGGAACTCTCAGCATGGTTCTTC. Its translation is CASSPGQGPGRKELSAWFF.

This clonotype turned up a few times. V gene TRBV6-1 combines with J gene TRBJ2-6; 11 nucleotides agree with TRBD1. J gave up 0 bases and V 5 bases, and 12 bases lay outside the gene matches. Looked up from germline, CDR1 is MNHNS and CDR2 is SASEGT. This CDR3 has 20 amino acids. The CDR3 DNA reads TGTGCCAGCAGTCAACAAATGGGACAGGGGGGCGACTCTGGGGCCAACGTCCTGACTTTC. This codes for CASSQQMGQGGDSGANVLTF.

In this sample, this clonotype is medium-sized. The chain couples TRBV12-5 to TRBJ2-7; 10 nucleotides match TRBD2. The V segment lost 2 bases and the J segment 2 bases; nucleotides outside the gene matches: 6. Germline V CDR1 and CDR2: LGHNT, FRNRAP. The CDR3 sequence is 16 residues long. DNA of the CDR3: TGTGCTAGTGGTTTGACAGGGACTAGCGCAGCCTACGAGCAGTACTTC. Amino acids: CASGLTGTSAAYEQYF.

Worth noting for this clonotype: One end of the junction fails to match germline, which may point to a read error. The chain carries TRBV4-1 and TRBJ1-1; no clear D gene. The germline gives CDR1 MGHRA, CDR2 YSYEKL. The CDR3 is 14 amino acids. CDR3 DNA: TGCGCCAGCAGCCAAGCTCCAGTTAACACTGGAGCTTTCTTT. Translated, it gives CASSQAPVNTGAFF.

Only a few counts were recorded for this clonotype. The chain couples TRBV5-1 to TRBJ2-4; tentatively, D is TRBD1 (7 bases). The length of the CDR3 is 15 residues. V was shortened by 4 bases and J by 0 bases, with 11 bases between the two germline ends. Per germline, CDR1 SGHRS and CDR2 YFSETQ. CDR3 sequence reads: CASSPQGGAKNIQYF. The CDR3, as DNA: TGCGCCAGCAGCCCCCAGGGGGGAGCCAAAAACATTCAGTACTTC.

This clonotype was seen a single time. A read error may explain this, as a much larger clone is one base away. The gene calls are TRBV5-1 and TRBJ1-1; unclear D gene. Germline values: CDR1 SGHRS, CDR2 YFSETQ. The CDR3 contains 14 residues. CDR3 DNA: TGCTCCAGCAGCTTAGGAAAGGGTCGGACTGAAGCTTTCTTT. Its translation: CSSSLGKGRTEAFF.

A note on this clonotype: This may come from a read error, since a much larger clone is one base off. The chain recombines TRBV11-2 with TRBJ2-3, with unresolved D. The V and J ends lost 11 bases and 4 bases respectively, with 13 bases between them. The CDR3 has 12 amino acids. Germline V lookup: CDR1 SGHAT, CDR2 FQNNGV. The CDR3 protein is CACLARSDTQYF. The DNA for the CDR3 is TGTGCCTGCCTCGCGCGGTCAGATACGCAGTATTTT.

The chain carries TRBV18 and TRBJ1-1, with D tentatively TRBD1 (5 bases). The CDR3 extends over 14 amino acids. V was clipped by 6 bases and J by 6 bases, with 17 bases between them. The germline V gene encodes CDR1 KGHSH and CDR2 LQKENI. For the CDR3, the DNA is TGTGCCAGCTCTGGAACGGGGGGGGACGCTGAAGCTTTCTTT. Protein: CASSGTGGDAEAFF.